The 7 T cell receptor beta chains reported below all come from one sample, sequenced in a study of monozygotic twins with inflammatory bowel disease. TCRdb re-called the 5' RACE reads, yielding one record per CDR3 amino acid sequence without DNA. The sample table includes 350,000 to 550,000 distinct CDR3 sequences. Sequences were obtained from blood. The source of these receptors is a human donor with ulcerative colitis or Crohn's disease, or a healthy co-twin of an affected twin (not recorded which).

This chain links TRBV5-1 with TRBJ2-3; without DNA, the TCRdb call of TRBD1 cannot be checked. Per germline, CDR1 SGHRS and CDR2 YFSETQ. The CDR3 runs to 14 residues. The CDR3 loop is CASSLGTAGDTQYF.

The CDR3 sequence is CASSPPPLAGGETQYF. This chain joins TRBV5-1 and TRBJ2-5; TCRdb's D call of TRBD2 is untestable without DNA. Germline V CDR1 and CDR2: SGHRS, YFSETQ. The CDR3 sequence is 16 residues long.

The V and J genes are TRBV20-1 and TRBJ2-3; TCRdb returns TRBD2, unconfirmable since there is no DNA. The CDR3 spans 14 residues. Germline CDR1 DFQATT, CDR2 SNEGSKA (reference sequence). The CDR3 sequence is CSAREGQLTDTQYF.

This CDR3 is CASSLSHANTEAFF. V usage is TRBV5-5 and J usage is TRBJ1-1. The V gene's germline CDR1 is SGHKS and CDR2 YYEKEE (reference sequence). This CDR3 has 14 residues.

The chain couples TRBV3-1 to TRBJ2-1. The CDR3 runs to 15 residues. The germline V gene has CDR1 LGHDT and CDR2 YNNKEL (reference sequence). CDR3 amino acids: CASSQGQWGYNEQFF.

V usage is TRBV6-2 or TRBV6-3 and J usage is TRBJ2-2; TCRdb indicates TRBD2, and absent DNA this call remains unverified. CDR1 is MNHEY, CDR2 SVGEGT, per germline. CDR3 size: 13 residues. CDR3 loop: CASKKGDTGELFF.

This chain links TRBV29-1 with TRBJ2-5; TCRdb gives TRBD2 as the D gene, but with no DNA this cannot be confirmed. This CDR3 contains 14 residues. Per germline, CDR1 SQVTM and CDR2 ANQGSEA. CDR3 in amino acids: CSVAWTGPGETQYF.